What follows are 21 T cell receptor beta chains derived from one specimen sequenced in a study of T cells in Graves' hyperthyroidism and ophthalmopathy (dated by TCRdb to between 2017 and 2020). Library method: multiplex PCR. The instrument given in TCRdb is Illumina HiSeq 2000. The TCR beta CDR3 regions were amplified from RNA transcripts. For the first round of RT-PCR on the TCR CDR3, the HTBI primer set was used together with the Qiagen OneStep RT-PCR kit. TCRdb ran its own pipeline on the public reads, namely fastp trimming at Q25 and MiXCR clone calling, and kept in-frame beta chains. Entries that share a CDR3 protein sequence are merged under the most common genes and DNA. The table for this sample lists around 760,000 distinct CDR3 sequences; just over 35% of them were counted only once. Around 32% of the sample comes from the top ten. The sample comprised blood. The receptors shown here come from a woman aged 35 to 49 with Graves' hyperthyroidism.

This clonotype was counted ten times or more. The J gene is TRBJ1-5, the V gene TRBV19; TRBD1 might be the D (6 bases). The germline CDR1 and CDR2 sequences are LNHDA and SQIVND (reference sequence). CDR3 length: 13 residues. V shed 8 bases and J shed 11 bases, with 19 bases lying between them. The CDR3 loop is CASAITDREAQHF. The DNA of the CDR3 is TGTGCCAGTGCTATAACGGACAGAGAGGCCCAGCATTTT.

This clonotype was seen a few times. The rearrangement joins TRBV12-3 or TRBV12-4 to TRBJ1-2, with D possibly matching TRBD1 (6 bases). V lost 9 bases to trimming and J lost 4 bases, with 21 bases between them. This CDR3 is 15 amino acids long. The CDR3 loop is CARGTSMGAGYGYTF. As DNA, the CDR3 is TGTGCCAGAGGAACCTCGATGGGGGCGGGCTATGGCTACACCTTC.

The rearrangement joins TRBV2 to TRBJ2-7; tentative D call: TRBD2 (5 bases). The V end was cut by 8 bases, the J end by 1 base, with 15 bases between. Per the germline V gene, CDR1 is SNHLY and CDR2 is FYNNEI. There are 14 residues in the CDR3. The CDR3 loop reads CASAPFPGSYEQYF. The CDR3 DNA is TGTGCCAGCGCGCCTTTTCCGGGATCCTACGAGCAGTACTTC. The entire variable domain, with the rest obtained from reference TRBV2 and TRBJ2-7, is as follows: EPEVTQTPSHQVTQMGQEVILRCVPISNHLYFYWYRQILGQKVEFLVSFYNNEISEKSEIFDDQFSVERPDGSNFTLKIRSTKLEDSAMYFCASAPFPGSYEQYFGPGTRLTVT.

This clonotype was observed a single time. The rearrangement uses TRBV4-2 and TRBJ1-3, with D perhaps matching TRBD1 (6 bases). V was trimmed by 11 bases and J by 0 bases, leaving 17 bases between them. CDR1 is LGHNA and CDR2 is YNFKEQ in the germline V gene. The CDR3 has 15 amino acids. The CDR3 loop reads CAWDQGQLSGNTIYF. CDR3 bases: TGTGCCTGGGACCAAGGACAGCTCTCTGGAAACACCATATATTTT.

The chain links TRBV20-1 to TRBJ1-1; 7 nucleotides align to TRBD1. The V segment lost 6 bases and the J segment 7 bases; nucleotides outside the gene matches: 8. The CDR3 is 12 residues long. Germline V gene data show CDR1 as DFQATT and CDR2 as SNEGSKA (reference sequence). The CDR3 loop is CSAPGGQREAFF. DNA for the CDR3: TGCAGTGCCCCCGGGGGACAGCGTGAAGCTTTCTTT.

This clonotype was observed at least ten times. The rearrangement uses TRBV20-1 and TRBJ1-1, with D unresolved. Germline CDR1 DFQATT, CDR2 SNEGSKA (reference sequence). V was trimmed by 5 bases and J by 12 bases, leaving 19 bases between them. CDR3 length: 12 residues. CDR3 protein: CSAPGPRYVTFF. The CDR3 DNA is TGCAGTGCTCCCGGGCCCCGCTACGTAACTTTCTTT.

Many counts were recorded for this clonotype. The chain couples TRBV29-1 to TRBJ1-4; 9 bases map to TRBD1. Trimming took 7 bases from V and 8 from J; bases not matched to a gene: 5. The CDR3 is 12 amino acids. The V gene's germline CDR1 is SQVTM and CDR2 ANQGSEA. The CDR3 DNA sequence: TGCAGCGGGACAGGGGAGGGAGAAAAACTGTTTTTT. Residues: CSGTGEGEKLFF.

This clonotype was detected ten times or more. The chain employs TRBV7-9 and TRBJ1-3, with D hard to call. Trimming took off 1 base at V and 4 bases at J, with 5 bases between the two ends. In germline, CDR1 is SEHNR, CDR2 FQNEAQ (reference sequence). CDR3 size: 13 residues. Here the CDR3 DNA reads TGTGCCAGCAGCTTAGGGGAAGGAAACACCATATATTTT. The encoded protein is CASSLGEGNTIYF.

V and J are TRBV7-3 and TRBJ1-3; TRBD1 matches at 12 bases. This CDR3 is built from 16 residues. Per the germline V gene, CDR1 is SGHTA and CDR2 is FQGTGA. Trimming took 5 bases from V and 8 from J; bases not matched to a gene: 10. DNA of the CDR3: TGTGCCAGCAGCCCCCCCGGGGACAGGGGGCTGTACACCATATATTTT. It specifies CASSPPGDRGLYTIYF.

The chain recombines TRBV10-3 with TRBJ2-2; 8 bases are a match to TRBD1. The length of the CDR3 is 15 residues. Germline V gene data show CDR1 as ENHRY and CDR2 as SYGVKD. The V and J ends lost 8 bases and 5 bases, in that order; junction bases with no gene match: 10. The CDR3 DNA follows: TGTGCCATCTCTTACGGACAGGGAGATACCGGGGAGCTGTTTTTT. This sequence encodes CAISYGQGDTGELFF.

The rearrangement links TRBV6-2 or TRBV6-3 to TRBJ2-7; 7 nucleotides match TRBD1. Trimming took 2 bases from V and 2 from J; bases not matched to a gene: 9. Germline CDR1 reads MNHEY; CDR2 reads SVGEGT. The CDR3 is made up of 16 amino acids. The CDR3 nucleotides read TGTGCCAGCAGTTACGGTGGCCGGGACAGAGCCTACGAGCAGTACTTC. It translates to CASSYGGRDRAYEQYF.

This clonotype was found many times. CDR3 protein: CSATWGQGANYGYTF. CDR3 DNA: TGCAGTGCTACCTGGGGACAGGGGGCCAACTATGGCTACACCTTC. V is TRBV20-1 and J is TRBJ1-2; 12 bases align to TRBD1. The V and J ends lost 4 bases and 2 bases, in that order; junction bases with no gene match: 5. The germline V gene encodes CDR1 DFQATT and CDR2 SNEGSKA (reference sequence). The CDR3 has 15 residues.

The chain employs TRBV9 and TRBJ1-5; perhaps TRBD1 as D (5 bases). The V end was cut by 3 bases, the J end by 11 bases, with 21 bases between. CDR1 SGDLS and CDR2 YYNGEE come from the germline V gene. The CDR3 runs 15 residues. The CDR3 bases are TGTGCCAGCAGCGCGGGACTAGGACTGCAAGAGACCCAGCATTTT. Translating gives CASSAGLGLQETQHF.

At least ten counts were recorded for this clonotype. The rearrangement links TRBV29-1 to TRBJ1-5, with D possibly TRBD1 on 5 matching bases. Trimming took 7 bases from V and 8 from J, leaving 9 bases between them. The germline V gene has CDR1 SQVTM and CDR2 ANQGSEA. The CDR3 totals 10 residues. CDR3 region: CSDGGEPQHF. The CDR3 bases are TGCAGCGACGGGGGTGAGCCCCAGCATTTT.

This rearrangement joins TRBV20-1 to TRBJ2-7, with TRBD2 as a possible D gene (7 bases). V was pared by 5 bases and J by 1 base, with 15 bases between. This CDR3 has 14 amino acids. Germline assignment: CDR1 DFQATT and CDR2 SNEGSKA (reference sequence). DNA for the CDR3: TGCAGTGCTCCGCGGGGGCGCTTATCCTACGAGCAGTACTTC. Protein product: CSAPRGRLSYEQYF.

The chain couples TRBV28 to TRBJ1-1; unclear D gene. The CDR3 loop spans 13 amino acids. V shed 2 bases and J shed 3 bases, with 7 bases lying between them. Germline-derived CDR1 and CDR2 are MDHEN and SYDVKM. The CDR3 DNA sequence: TGTGCCAGCAGTTTAGTTGCCTACACTGAAGCTTTCTTT. Its translation is CASSLVAYTEAFF.

This clonotype was observed a few times. The chain is built from TRBV2 and TRBJ1-6, with D uncertain. Germline-derived CDR1 and CDR2 are SNHLY and FYNNEI. The V end was cut by 1 base, the J end by 10 bases, with 17 bases between. The CDR3 loop spans 16 amino acids. Here the CDR3 reads CASSEEEERLVSPLHF. The CDR3, as DNA: TGTGCCAGCAGTGAAGAAGAAGAGCGACTTGTATCACCCCTCCACTTT.

The sample holds many counts of this clonotype. The chain has TRBV12-3 or TRBV12-4 and TRBJ2-7; D ambiguous. The CDR3 has 11 residues. The V and J ends lost 5 bases and 2 bases respectively, with 4 bases between them. The CDR3: CASSGTYEQYF. The CDR3 nucleotides read TGTGCCAGCAGTGGCACCTACGAGCAGTACTTC.

V gene TRBV7-8 combines with J gene TRBJ2-2, with D tentatively TRBD2 (5 bases). The CDR3 is made up of 14 amino acids. V was pared by 5 bases and J by 5 bases, with 12 bases between. Per the germline V gene, CDR1 is SGHVS and CDR2 is FQNEAQ. The CDR3 spells CASSPWTGTGELFF. Written as DNA, the CDR3 is TGTGCCAGCAGCCCTTGGACGGGGACCGGGGAGCTGTTTTTT.

This clonotype has ten or more counts. The J gene is TRBJ2-2, the V gene TRBV7-9; weak D call: TRBD1 (5 bases). Trimming took 5 bases from V and 4 from J, leaving 17 bases between them. The CDR3 extends over 16 amino acids. CDR1 SEHNR and CDR2 FQNEAQ come from the germline V gene (reference sequence). The CDR3 nucleotides read TGTGCCAGCAGCCGATTGGGCAGGGCCTCCACCGGGGAGCTGTTTTTT. Protein sequence: CASSRLGRASTGELFF. Full variable domain (remainder filled in from reference TRBV7-9 and TRBJ2-2): DTGVSQNPRHKITKRGQNVTFRCDPISEHNRLYWYRQTLGQGPEFLTYFQNEAQLEKSRLLSDRFSAERPKGSFSTLEIQRTEQGDSAMYLCASSRLGRASTGELFFGEGSRLTVL.

The CDR3 here is CASSDQDPGANVLTF. CDR3 DNA sequence: TGTGCCAGCAGTGATCAGGACCCTGGGGCCAACGTCCTGACTTTC. V is TRBV12-3 or TRBV12-4 and J is TRBJ2-6; D ambiguous. The CDR3 totals 15 residues. The V gene lost 5 bases and the J gene lost 2 bases, with 10 bases spanning the gap.